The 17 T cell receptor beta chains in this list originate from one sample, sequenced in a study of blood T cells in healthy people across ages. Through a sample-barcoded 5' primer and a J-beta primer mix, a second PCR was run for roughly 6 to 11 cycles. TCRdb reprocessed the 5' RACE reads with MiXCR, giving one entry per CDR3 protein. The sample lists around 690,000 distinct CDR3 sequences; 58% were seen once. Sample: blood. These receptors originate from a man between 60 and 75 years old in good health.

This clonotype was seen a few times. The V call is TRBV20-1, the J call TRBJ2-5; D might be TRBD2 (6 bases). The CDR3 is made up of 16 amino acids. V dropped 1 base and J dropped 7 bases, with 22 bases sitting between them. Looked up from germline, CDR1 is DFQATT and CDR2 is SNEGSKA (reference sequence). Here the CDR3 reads CSARARGAGLTGTQYF. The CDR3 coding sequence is TGCAGTGCTAGAGCCCGAGGAGCGGGCTTAACGGGGACCCAGTACTTC.

In DNA, the CDR3 is TGTGCCACCAGTGATCCTCGTAGCGTAGATACGCAGTATTTT. This translates into CATSDPRSVDTQYF. The chain employs TRBV24-1 and TRBJ2-3; perhaps TRBD2 as D (5 bases). The germline V and J ends were trimmed by 3 bases and 5 bases, with 11 bases remaining between them. This CDR3 spans 14 amino acids. The germline CDR1 and CDR2 sequences are KGHDR and SFDVKD.

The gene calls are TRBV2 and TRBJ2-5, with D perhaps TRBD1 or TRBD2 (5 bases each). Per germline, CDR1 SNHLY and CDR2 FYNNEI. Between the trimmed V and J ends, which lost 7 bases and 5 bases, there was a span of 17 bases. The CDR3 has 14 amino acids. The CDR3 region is CASNQGATGETQYF. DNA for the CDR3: TGTGCCAGCAACCAGGGAGCCACGGGGGAGACCCAGTACTTC.

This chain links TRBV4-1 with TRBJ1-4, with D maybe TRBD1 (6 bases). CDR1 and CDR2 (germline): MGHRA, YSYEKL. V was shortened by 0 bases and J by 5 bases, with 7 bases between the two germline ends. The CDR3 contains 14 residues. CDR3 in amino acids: CASSQDDRNEKLFF. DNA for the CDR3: TGCGCCAGCAGCCAAGATGACAGGAATGAAAAACTGTTTTTT.

DNA for the CDR3: TGTGCCAGCAGCGGAGTGGGATTGGCGGGCTACACCTTC. Translating it yields CASSGVGLAGYTF. J is TRBJ1-2 and V is TRBV7-8; unclear D gene. The CDR3 has 13 amino acids. Germline assignment: CDR1 SGHVS and CDR2 FQNEAQ. V was shortened by 5 bases and J by 8 bases, with 15 bases between the two germline ends.

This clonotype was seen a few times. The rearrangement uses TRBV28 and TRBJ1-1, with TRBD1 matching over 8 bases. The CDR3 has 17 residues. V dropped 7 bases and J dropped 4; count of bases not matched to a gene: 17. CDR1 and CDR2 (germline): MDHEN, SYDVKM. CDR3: CASIPSGQGAVGTEAFF. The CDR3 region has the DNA TGTGCCAGCATCCCATCGGGGCAGGGGGCCGTGGGCACTGAAGCTTTCTTT.

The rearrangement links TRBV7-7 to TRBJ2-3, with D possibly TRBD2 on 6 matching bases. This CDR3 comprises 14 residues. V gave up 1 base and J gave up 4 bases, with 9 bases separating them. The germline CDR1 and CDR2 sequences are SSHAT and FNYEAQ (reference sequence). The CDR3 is CASSLDTGADTQYF. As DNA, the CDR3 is TGTGCCAGCAGCTTAGACACGGGGGCAGATACGCAGTATTTT.

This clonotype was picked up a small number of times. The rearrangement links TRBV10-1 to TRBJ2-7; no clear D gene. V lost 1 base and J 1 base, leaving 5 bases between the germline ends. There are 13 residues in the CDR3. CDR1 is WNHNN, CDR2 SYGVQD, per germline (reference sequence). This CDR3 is CASSEFGSYEQYF. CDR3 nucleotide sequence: TGCGCCAGCAGTGAGTTCGGGTCCTACGAGCAGTACTTC.

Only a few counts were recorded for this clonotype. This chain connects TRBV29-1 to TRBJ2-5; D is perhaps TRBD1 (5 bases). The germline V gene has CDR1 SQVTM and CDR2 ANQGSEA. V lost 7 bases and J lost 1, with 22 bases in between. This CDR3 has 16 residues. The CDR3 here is CSASNHPQGAQETQYF. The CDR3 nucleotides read TGCAGCGCCTCCAATCACCCACAAGGGGCCCAAGAGACCCAGTACTTC.

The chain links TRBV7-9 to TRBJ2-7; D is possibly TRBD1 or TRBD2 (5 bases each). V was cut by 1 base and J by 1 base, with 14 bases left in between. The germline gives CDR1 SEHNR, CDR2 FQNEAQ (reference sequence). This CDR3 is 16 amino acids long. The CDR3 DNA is TGTGCCAGCAGCTTAGGAGGGGAGAGAGGGTCCTACGAGCAGTACTTC. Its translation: CASSLGGERGSYEQYF.

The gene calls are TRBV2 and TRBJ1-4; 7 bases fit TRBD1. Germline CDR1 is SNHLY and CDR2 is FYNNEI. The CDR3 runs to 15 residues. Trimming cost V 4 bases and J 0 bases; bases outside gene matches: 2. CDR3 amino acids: CASSGTGATNEKLFF. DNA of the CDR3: TGTGCCAGCAGTGGGACAGGTGCAACTAATGAAAAACTGTTTTTT.

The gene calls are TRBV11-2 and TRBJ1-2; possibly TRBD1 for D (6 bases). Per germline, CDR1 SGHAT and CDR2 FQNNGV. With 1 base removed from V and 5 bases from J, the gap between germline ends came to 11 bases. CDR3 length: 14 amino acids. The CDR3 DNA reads TGTGCCAGCAGCTTAGCGGGGGGCCAGTATGGCTACACCTTC. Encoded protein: CASSLAGGQYGYTF.

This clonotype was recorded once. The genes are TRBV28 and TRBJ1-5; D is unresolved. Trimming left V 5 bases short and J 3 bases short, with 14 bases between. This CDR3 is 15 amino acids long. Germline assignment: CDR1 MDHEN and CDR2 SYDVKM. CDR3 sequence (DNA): TGTGCCAGCAGTCTACCCGGGCAGAACAATCAGCCCCAGCATTTT. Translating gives CASSLPGQNNQPQHF.

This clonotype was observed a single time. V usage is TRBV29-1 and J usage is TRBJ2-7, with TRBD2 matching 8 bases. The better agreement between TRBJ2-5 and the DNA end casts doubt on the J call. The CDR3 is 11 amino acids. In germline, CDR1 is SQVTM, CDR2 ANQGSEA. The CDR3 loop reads CSVGTSVTQYF. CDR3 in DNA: TGCAGCGTCGGGACTAGTGTGACCCAGTACTTC.

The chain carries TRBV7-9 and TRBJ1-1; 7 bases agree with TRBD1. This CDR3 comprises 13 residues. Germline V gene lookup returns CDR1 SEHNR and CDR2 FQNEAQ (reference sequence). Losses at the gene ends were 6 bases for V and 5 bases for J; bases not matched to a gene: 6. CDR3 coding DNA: TGTGCCAGCAGGAAGGGGGCTGGAACTGAAGCTTTCTTT. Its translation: CASRKGAGTEAFF.

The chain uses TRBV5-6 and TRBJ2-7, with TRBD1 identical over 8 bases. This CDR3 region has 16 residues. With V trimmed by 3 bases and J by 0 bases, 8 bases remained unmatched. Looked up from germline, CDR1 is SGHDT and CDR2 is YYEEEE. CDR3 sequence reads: CASSSDRERPSYEQYF. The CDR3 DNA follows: TGTGCCAGCAGCTCGGACAGGGAGCGTCCCTCCTACGAGCAGTACTTC.

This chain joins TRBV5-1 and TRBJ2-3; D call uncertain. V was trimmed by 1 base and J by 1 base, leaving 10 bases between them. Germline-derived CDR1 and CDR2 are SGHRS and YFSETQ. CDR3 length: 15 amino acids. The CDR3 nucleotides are TGCGCCAGCAGCTTGTTCACCTCTGGCACAGATACGCAGTATTTT. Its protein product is CASSLFTSGTDTQYF.